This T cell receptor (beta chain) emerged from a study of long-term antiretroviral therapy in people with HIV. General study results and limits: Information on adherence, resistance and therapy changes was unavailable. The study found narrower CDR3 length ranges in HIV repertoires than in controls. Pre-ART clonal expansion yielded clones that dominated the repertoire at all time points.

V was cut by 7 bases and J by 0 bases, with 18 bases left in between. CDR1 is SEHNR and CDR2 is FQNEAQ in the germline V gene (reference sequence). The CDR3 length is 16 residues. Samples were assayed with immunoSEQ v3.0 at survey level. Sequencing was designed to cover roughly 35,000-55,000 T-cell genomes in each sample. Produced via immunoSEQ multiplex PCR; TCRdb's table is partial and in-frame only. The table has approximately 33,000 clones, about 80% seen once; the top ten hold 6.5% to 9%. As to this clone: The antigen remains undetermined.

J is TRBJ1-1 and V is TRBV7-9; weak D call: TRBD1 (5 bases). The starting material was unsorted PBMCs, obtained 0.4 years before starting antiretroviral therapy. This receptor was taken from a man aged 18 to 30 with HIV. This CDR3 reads CASIPTTASLNTEAFF. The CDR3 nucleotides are TGTGCCAGCATCCCCACGACAGCGTCCTTGAACACTGAAGCTTTCTTT.